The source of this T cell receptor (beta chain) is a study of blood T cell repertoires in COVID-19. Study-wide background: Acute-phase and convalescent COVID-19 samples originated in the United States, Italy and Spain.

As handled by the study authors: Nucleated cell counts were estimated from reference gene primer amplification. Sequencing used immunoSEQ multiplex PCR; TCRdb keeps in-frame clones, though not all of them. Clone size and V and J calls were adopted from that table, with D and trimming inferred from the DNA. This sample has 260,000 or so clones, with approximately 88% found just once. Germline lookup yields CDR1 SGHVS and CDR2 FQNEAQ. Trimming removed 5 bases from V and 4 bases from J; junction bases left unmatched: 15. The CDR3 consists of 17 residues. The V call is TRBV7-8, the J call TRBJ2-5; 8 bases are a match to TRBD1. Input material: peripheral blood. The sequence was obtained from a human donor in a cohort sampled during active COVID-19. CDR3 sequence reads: CASSPKAGQGNSETQYF. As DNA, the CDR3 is TGTGCCAGCAGCCCTAAGGCCGGACAGGGTAATTCAGAGACCCAGTACTTC.